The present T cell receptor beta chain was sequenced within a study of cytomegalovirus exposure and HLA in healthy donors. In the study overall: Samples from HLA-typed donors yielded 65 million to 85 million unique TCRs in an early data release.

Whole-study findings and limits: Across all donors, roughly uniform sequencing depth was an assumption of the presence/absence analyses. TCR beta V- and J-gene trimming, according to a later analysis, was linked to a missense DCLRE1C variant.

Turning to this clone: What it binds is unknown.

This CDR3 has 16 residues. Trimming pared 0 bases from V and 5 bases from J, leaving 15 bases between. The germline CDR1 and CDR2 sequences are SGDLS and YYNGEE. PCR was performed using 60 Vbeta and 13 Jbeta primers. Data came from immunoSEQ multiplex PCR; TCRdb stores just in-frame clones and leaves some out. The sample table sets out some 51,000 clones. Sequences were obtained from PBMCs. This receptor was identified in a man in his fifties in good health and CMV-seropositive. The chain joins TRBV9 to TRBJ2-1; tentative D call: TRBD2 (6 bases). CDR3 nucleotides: TGTGCCAGCAGCGTAGTGGGAGGACGGGCCCACAATGAGCAGTTCTTC. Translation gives CASSVVGGRAHNEQFF.